The rows below give T cell receptor beta chains drawn from one sample of a study of cytomegalovirus exposure and HLA in healthy donors. The method was immunoSEQ multiplex PCR; TCRdb's version includes in-frame clones alone and lacks a portion of them. This repertoire shows over 150,000 clones, approximately 82% found once; its top ten account for roughly 5%. The sequencing input was PBMCs. All receptors come from a male donor in good health and CMV-seronegative. CDR3s include the opening cysteine and the closing phenylalanine or tryptophan. A D gene is named only where the DNA matches it firmly. A clone size is listed for some rows: how often the clone was seen (once, few, many), or a class if it is expanded.

V gene: TRBV13; clone size: -; D gene: -; J gene: TRBJ1-1; CDR3 DNA: TGTGCCAGCAGCTTAAACGTCGGGAAGAACACTGAAGCTTTCTTT; CDR3 protein: CASSLNVGKNTEAFF
V gene: TRBV11-1; clone size: -; D gene: TRBD2; J gene: TRBJ2-5; CDR3 DNA: TGTGCCAGCACCAGACTAGCAGCAGAGACCCAGTACTTC; CDR3 protein: CASTRLAAETQYF
V gene: TRBV5-1; clone size: -; D gene: TRBD1; J gene: TRBJ2-2; CDR3 DNA: TGCGCCAGCAGCTCGGACAGGGGGGGGGAGCTGTTTTTT; CDR3 protein: CASSSDRGGELFF
V gene: TRBV6-5; clone size: -; D gene: -; J gene: TRBJ2-7; CDR3 DNA: TGTGCCAGCAGTTACTCAAAAGGGGGCTACGAGCAGTACTTC; CDR3 protein: CASSYSKGGYEQYF
V gene: TRBV6-1; clone size: -; D gene: TRBD1; J gene: TRBJ1-5; CDR3 DNA: TGTGCCAGCAGTAGACAGGGGGAAGGAAATCAGCCCCAGCATTTT; CDR3 protein: CASSRQGEGNQPQHF
V gene: TRBV4-3; clone size: -; D gene: -; J gene: TRBJ2-1; CDR3 DNA: TGCGCCAGCAGCACCACCCCCAGAGCGGGCAATGAGCAGTTCTTC; CDR3 protein: CASSTTPRAGNEQFF
V gene: TRBV9; clone size: -; D gene: -; J gene: TRBJ1-2; CDR3 DNA: TGTGCCAGCAGCGTAGGAGGTCGTGGCTACACCTTC; CDR3 protein: CASSVGGRGYTF
V gene: TRBV7-2; clone size: -; D gene: TRBD1; J gene: TRBJ1-2; CDR3 DNA: TGTGCCAGCAGCCCCGGGACAGGATATGGCTACACCTTC; CDR3 protein: CASSPGTGYGYTF
V gene: TRBV6-6; clone size: -; D gene: TRBD2; J gene: TRBJ2-3; CDR3 DNA: TGTGCCAGCAGTTCCGCATCGGGGGGGGGCACAGATACGCAGTATTTT; CDR3 protein: CASSSASGGGTDTQYF
V gene: TRBV19; clone size: -; D gene: -; J gene: TRBJ2-7; CDR3 DNA: TGTGCCAGTAGTATAGTGTGGGCGCACGAGCAGTACTTC; CDR3 protein: CASSIVWAHEQYF
V gene: TRBV14; clone size: -; D gene: -; J gene: TRBJ1-5; CDR3 DNA: TGTGCCAGCAGCCAAGACGGGTGGGAGCCCCAGCATTTT; CDR3 protein: CASSQDGWEPQHF
V gene: TRBV28; clone size: -; D gene: TRBD2; J gene: TRBJ2-7; CDR3 DNA: TGTGCCAGCATCAGCGGGACCTACGAGCAGTACTTC; CDR3 protein: CASISGTYEQYF
V gene: TRBV15; clone size: -; D gene: -; J gene: TRBJ1-2; CDR3 DNA: TGTGCCACCAGCAGAACTCTACAGGGAGGGCTCTCTGGCTACACCTTC; CDR3 protein: CATSRTLQGGLSGYTF
V gene: TRBV10-3; clone size: -; D gene: TRBD2; J gene: TRBJ2-3; CDR3 DNA: TGTGCCATCATGGGAGTAATTAGCGGGAGCATCGGTACGCAGTATTTT; CDR3 protein: CAIMGVISGSIGTQYF
V gene: TRBV5-6; clone size: -; D gene: -; J gene: TRBJ1-6; CDR3 DNA: TGTGCCAGCAGCCGTACAGGGTGGGGATCACCCCTCCACTTT; CDR3 protein: CASSRTGWGSPLHF
V gene: TRBV5-6; clone size: -; D gene: -; J gene: TRBJ2-1; CDR3 DNA: TGTGCCAGCAGCGACGGGACTGCACCCTACAATGAGCAGTTCTTC; CDR3 protein: CASSDGTAPYNEQFF
V gene: TRBV5-1; clone size: -; D gene: TRBD1; J gene: TRBJ1-2; CDR3 DNA: TGCGCCAGCAGCCGGGATTCAATATCGACAGGGAACTATGGCTACACCTTC; CDR3 protein: CASSRDSISTGNYGYTF
V gene: TRBV10-3; clone size: -; D gene: TRBD1; J gene: TRBJ1-6; CDR3 DNA: TGTGCCATCAGTGAGAGGCAGGGGGCGGATTCACCCCTCCACTTT; CDR3 protein: CAISERQGADSPLHF
V gene: TRBV5-4; clone size: -; D gene: -; J gene: TRBJ2-1; CDR3 DNA: TGTGCCAGCAGCAACGAACAGGCGAGTGAGCAGTTCTTC; CDR3 protein: CASSNEQASEQFF
V gene: TRBV13; clone size: -; D gene: TRBD1; J gene: TRBJ2-7; CDR3 DNA: TGTGCCAGCAGCGGGGGACAGGGGGCGGTCCACGAGCAGTACTTC; CDR3 protein: CASSGGQGAVHEQYF
V gene: TRBV18; clone size: -; D gene: -; J gene: TRBJ1-1; CDR3 DNA: TGTGCCAGCTCACCCCAGGACAGGAACACTGAAGCTTTCTTT; CDR3 protein: CASSPQDRNTEAFF
V gene: TRBV6-1; clone size: -; D gene: -; J gene: TRBJ2-1; CDR3 DNA: TGTGCCAGCACCCCTGGGCCCGCGTGGAATGAGCAGTTCTTC; CDR3 protein: CASTPGPAWNEQFF
V gene: TRBV6-5; clone size: -; D gene: TRBD2; J gene: TRBJ2-1; CDR3 DNA: TGTGCCAGCAGGACTAGCGGGAGGGGGATTGAGCAGTTCTTC; CDR3 protein: CASRTSGRGIEQFF
V gene: TRBV4-2; clone size: -; D gene: -; J gene: TRBJ1-2; CDR3 DNA: TGTGCCAGCAGAGACGGACAGTTCTATGGCTACACCTTC; CDR3 protein: CASRDGQFYGYTF
V gene: TRBV11-2; clone size: once; D gene: -; J gene: TRBJ2-3; CDR3 DNA: TGTGCCAGCAGCCCCGGACGGGCAGGGAATACGCAGTATTTT; CDR3 protein: CASSPGRAGNTQYF
V gene: TRBV6-5; clone size: -; D gene: TRBD2; J gene: TRBJ2-7; CDR3 DNA: TGTGCCAGCAGTCTGACTAGCGGGAGCTACGAGCAGTACTTC; CDR3 protein: CASSLTSGSYEQYF
V gene: TRBV28; clone size: -; D gene: TRBD2; J gene: TRBJ2-5; CDR3 DNA: TGTGCCAGCAGCCGGGGACTAGCGGGAGAAGGGACCCAGTACTTC; CDR3 protein: CASSRGLAGEGTQYF
V gene: TRBV18; clone size: -; D gene: TRBD2; J gene: TRBJ2-2; CDR3 DNA: TGTGCCAGCTCACCAGCTAGCGGTAACACCGGGGAGCTGTTTTTT; CDR3 protein: CASSPASGNTGELFF
V gene: TRBV2; clone size: -; D gene: TRBD2; J gene: TRBJ2-7; CDR3 DNA: TGTGCCAGCACAGCCGGGACTAGCGAGCAGTACTTC; CDR3 protein: CASTAGTSEQYF
V gene: TRBV28; clone size: -; D gene: TRBD2; J gene: TRBJ2-3; CDR3 DNA: TGTGCCAGCACCACGGAGGCCCGGGGGGCAGATACGCAGTATTTT; CDR3 protein: CASTTEARGADTQYF
V gene: TRBV9; clone size: -; D gene: -; J gene: TRBJ2-7; CDR3 DNA: TGTGCCAGCAGCAAGGGACTCGAAAGCTCCTACGAGCAGTACTTC; CDR3 protein: CASSKGLESSYEQYF
V gene: TRBV4-1; clone size: -; D gene: -; J gene: TRBJ1-5; CDR3 DNA: TGCGCCAGCAGCCAAGTTCCATTCAGGGGACCTCAGCCCCAGCATTTT; CDR3 protein: CASSQVPFRGPQPQHF
V gene: TRBV9; clone size: -; D gene: TRBD1; J gene: TRBJ2-5; CDR3 DNA: TGTGCCAGCAGCGTCCCCCTCGGACAGGGGGAAGAGACCCAGTACTTC; CDR3 protein: CASSVPLGQGEETQYF
V gene: TRBV28; clone size: -; D gene: TRBD1; J gene: TRBJ1-2; CDR3 DNA: TGTGCCAGCGGCGCGGCGACAGGGTGTGGCTACACCTTC; CDR3 protein: CASGAATGCGYTF
V gene: TRBV28; clone size: -; D gene: TRBD2; J gene: TRBJ2-3; CDR3 DNA: TGTGCCAGCAGGACTAGCGGAGATACGCAGTATTTT; CDR3 protein: CASRTSGDTQYF
V gene: TRBV21-1; clone size: -; D gene: -; J gene: TRBJ1-1; CDR3 DNA: TGTGCCAGCAGCAAAGCGCGGAGGGGGCGCGGGAACACTGAAGCTTTCTTT; CDR3 protein: CASSKARRGRGNTEAFF
V gene: TRBV5-6; clone size: -; D gene: -; J gene: TRBJ2-5; CDR3 DNA: TGTGCCAGCAGCTTCACCCCGGTTCAAGAGACCCAGTACTTC; CDR3 protein: CASSFTPVQETQYF
V gene: TRBV6-5; clone size: -; D gene: TRBD1; J gene: TRBJ2-7; CDR3 DNA: TGTGCCAGCAGTTTTAACAGGGGTGCCGAGCAGTACTTC; CDR3 protein: CASSFNRGAEQYF
V gene: TRBV10-3; clone size: -; D gene: -; J gene: TRBJ1-4; CDR3 DNA: TGTGCCATCAGTGAGTCCGGCAGGGAGGCCGAAAAACTGTTTTTT; CDR3 protein: CAISESGREAEKLFF
V gene: TRBV27; clone size: -; D gene: -; J gene: TRBJ2-1; CDR3 DNA: TGTGCCAGCAGTTTCAGGGGCTACAATGAGCAGTTCTTC; CDR3 protein: CASSFRGYNEQFF
V gene: TRBV4-1; clone size: -; D gene: -; J gene: TRBJ2-7; CDR3 DNA: TGCGCCAGCAGCCAAGACGAGGTTACCTACGAGCAGTACTTC; CDR3 protein: CASSQDEVTYEQYF
V gene: TRBV6-6; clone size: -; D gene: -; J gene: TRBJ2-7; CDR3 DNA: TGTGCCAGCAGCTCCCAGGAAAAGCAGTACTTC; CDR3 protein: CASSSQEKQYF
V gene: TRBV2; clone size: -; D gene: -; J gene: TRBJ1-2; CDR3 DNA: TGTGCCAGCAGTGACACAGGGAACTATGGCTACACCTTC; CDR3 protein: CASSDTGNYGYTF
V gene: TRBV7-9; clone size: once; D gene: -; J gene: TRBJ2-5; CDR3 DNA: TGTGCCAGCACCCCTCACAGTGGAGAGACCCAGTACTTC; CDR3 protein: CASTPHSGETQYF
V gene: TRBV30; clone size: -; D gene: -; J gene: TRBJ2-2; CDR3 DNA: TGTGCCTGGAGTGTGACGGGAAGCTTGACTGGGGAGCTGTTTTTT; CDR3 protein: CAWSVTGSLTGELFF
V gene: TRBV2; clone size: -; D gene: TRBD1; J gene: TRBJ1-4; CDR3 DNA: TGTGCCAGCCGGGACAGGGGGTTTGAAAAACTGTTTTTT; CDR3 protein: CASRDRGFEKLFF